Listed below are T cell receptor beta chains from one sample, sequenced in a study of blood T cell repertoires in COVID-19. Libraries were prepared by immunoSEQ multiplex PCR; TCRdb keeps only in-frame clonotypes and omits some of them. The table lists 200,000 to 250,000 clones, approximately 90% of them singletons. Sample: peripheral blood. These receptors were collected from a man aged 55 to 69 with COVID-19, enrolled during active disease. CDR3s include the opening cysteine and the closing phenylalanine or tryptophan. The D gene is left open where the match is weak. A row's size may be missing; if present it is once, few, many or a size class.

clone size	D gene	J gene	CDR3 length	V gene	CDR3 protein	CDR3 DNA
-	TRBD1	TRBJ1-1	14	TRBV5-4	CASSPATGRAEAFF	TGTGCCAGCAGCCCCGCGACAGGGCGCGCTGAAGCTTTCTTT
-	-	TRBJ1-3	11	TRBV24-1	CATRRRNTIYF	TGTGCCACCAGGCGGCGAAACACCATATATTTT
-	-	TRBJ2-2	17	TRBV3-1/TRBV3-2	CASSQDRTNANTGELFF	TGTGCCAGCAGCCAAGATCGGACTAACGCGAACACCGGGGAGCTGTTTTTT
-	TRBD2	TRBJ2-1	16	TRBV3-1/TRBV3-2	CASSPSGSCSYNEQFF	TGTGCCAGCAGCCCTAGCGGGAGTTGCTCCTACAATGAGCAGTTCTTC
-	TRBD1	TRBJ1-4	14	TRBV7-8	CASSSTGGDEKLFF	TGTGCCAGCAGCTCCACAGGGGGCGATGAAAAACTGTTTTTT
-	-	TRBJ1-5	13	TRBV12-3/TRBV12-4	CASSFGGNQPQHF	TGTGCCAGCAGTTTCGGTGGCAATCAGCCCCAGCATTTT
-	TRBD1	TRBJ2-7	15	TRBV19	CASSIETGGTYEQYF	TGTGCCAGTAGTATTGAGACAGGGGGGACCTACGAGCAGTACTTC
-	TRBD2	TRBJ2-3	16	TRBV5-8	CASSPRLAGGTDTQYF	TGTGCCAGCAGCCCTAGACTTGCGGGGGGCACAGATACGCAGTATTTT
-	-	TRBJ2-7	14	TRBV3-1/TRBV3-2	CASSWGLSSYEQYF	TGTGCCAGCAGCTGGGGCCTTAGCTCCTACGAGCAGTACTTC
-	TRBD1	TRBJ1-1	15	TRBV7-9	CASRTGTGGNTEAFF	TGTGCCAGCAGAACCGGGACAGGGGGAAACACTGAAGCTTTCTTT
-	-	TRBJ2-5	14	TRBV9	CASSVGTTQETQYF	TGTGCCAGCAGCGTAGGCACTACTCAAGAGACCCAGTACTTC
-	TRBD1	TRBJ2-7	16	TRBV3-1/TRBV3-2	CASSPLDRGSSYEQYF	TGTGCCAGCAGCCCCCTCGACAGGGGGAGCTCCTACGAGCAGTACTTC
-	TRBD1	TRBJ1-5	18	TRBV5-8	CASSPFKGQGSSNQPQHF	TGTGCCAGCAGCCCCTTTAAGGGACAGGGGTCCAGCAATCAGCCCCAGCATTTT
-	-	TRBJ1-6	12	TRBV2	CASQQGNSPLHF	TGTGCCAGCCAGCAGGGTAATTCACCCCTCCACTTT
-	TRBD1	TRBJ1-1	13	TRBV10-3	CAIRLTGFTEAFF	TGTGCCATCAGATTGACAGGGTTCACTGAAGCTTTCTTT
-	-	TRBJ2-7	14	TRBV4-1	CASSPYLGRYEQYF	TGCGCCAGCAGCCCGTACCTAGGGAGGTACGAGCAGTACTTC
-	-	TRBJ2-1	15	TRBV27	CASSPLPGSNNEQFF	TGTGCCAGCAGTCCACTCCCCGGGAGCAACAATGAGCAGTTCTTC
-	-	TRBJ1-2	17	TRBV19	CASTPGQGLFRRFGYTF	TGTGCCAGTACCCCCGGGCAGGGTTTGTTCCGGCGATTTGGCTACACCTTC
once	-	TRBJ2-7	16	TRBV6-6	CASSYSTGVTSYEQYF	TGTGCCAGCAGTTACTCGACGGGGGTAACCTCCTACGAGCAGTACTTC
-	-	TRBJ1-2	14	TRBV3-1/TRBV3-2	CASSRHSEFYGYTF	TGTGCCAGCAGCCGCCACTCGGAGTTCTATGGCTACACCTTC
-	-	TRBJ1-1	14	TRBV18	CASSPSGENTEAFF	TGTGCCAGCTCACCGAGCGGGGAGAACACTGAAGCTTTCTTT
-	-	TRBJ2-7	13	TRBV7-9	CASSRIGRNEQYF	TGTGCCAGCAGCCGTATTGGGAGGAACGAGCAGTACTTC
-	-	TRBJ1-6	16	TRBV7-9	CASSLTTGTGNSPLHF	TGTGCCAGCAGCTTAACCACCGGAACAGGGAATTCACCCCTCCACTTT
-	TRBD2	TRBJ2-3	13	TRBV18	CASALAVKDTQYF	TGTGCCAGCGCCCTAGCGGTGAAGGATACGCAGTATTTT
-	-	TRBJ1-2	13	TRBV12-3/TRBV12-4	CASTIDSYSSYTF	TGTGCCAGCACCATAGACAGTTACTCGAGCTACACCTTC
once	-	TRBJ2-1	17	TRBV27	CASSLLTLDGVYNEQFF	TGTGCCAGCAGTCTCCTAACACTAGACGGGGTCTACAATGAGCAGTTCTTC
-	-	TRBJ2-7	14	TRBV19	CASSILGRLDEQYF	TGTGCCAGTAGTATTCTGGGGCGATTGGACGAGCAGTACTTC
-	-	TRBJ1-3	15	TRBV28	CASSPTRSSGNTIYF	TGTGCCAGCAGTCCTACAAGGAGCTCTGGAAACACCATATATTTT
-	-	TRBJ1-3	16	TRBV3-1/TRBV3-2	CASSQGPTISGNTIYF	TGTGCCAGCAGCCAAGGGCCGACAATTTCTGGAAACACCATATATTTT
-	-	TRBJ2-5	16	TRBV19	CASSLGFPQGGETQYF	TGTGCCAGTAGTCTCGGCTTTCCTCAGGGAGGAGAGACCCAGTACTTC
once	-	TRBJ1-5	14	TRBV19	CASIGAGSNQPQHF	TGTGCCAGTATTGGGGCGGGGAGCAATCAGCCCCAGCATTTT
-	TRBD2	TRBJ2-1	15	TRBV6-5	CASSPSGGSYNEQFF	TGTGCCAGCAGTCCTAGCGGGGGCTCCTACAATGAGCAGTTCTTC
once	-	TRBJ2-1	13	TRBV30	CAWMAGISNEQFF	TGTGCCTGGATGGCGGGTATAAGCAATGAGCAGTTCTTC
-	-	TRBJ1-5	18	TRBV21-1	CASRAGTGKCCGNQPQHF	TGTGCCAGCAGAGCCGGGACAGGGAAGTGTTGTGGCAATCAGCCCCAGCATTTT
-	TRBD2	TRBJ2-5	16	TRBV13	CASSRPSGGQQETQYF	TGTGCCAGCAGCAGACCTAGCGGGGGGCAGCAAGAGACCCAGTACTTC
-	-	TRBJ1-1	14	TRBV5-4	CASSLRGGNTEAFF	TGTGCCAGCAGCTTGAGGGGGGGGAACACTGAAGCTTTCTTT
-	TRBD2	TRBJ2-1	17	TRBV19	CASSMGLTSGGYNEQFF	TGTGCCAGTAGTATGGGGCTGACTAGCGGGGGTTACAATGAGCAGTTCTTC
-	-	TRBJ1-5	12	TRBV6-5	CASTTAGQPQHF	TGTGCCAGCACGACCGCAGGTCAGCCCCAGCATTTT
-	TRBD1	TRBJ1-1	13	TRBV4-1	CASSQEDRTEAFF	TGCGCCAGCAGCCAAGAGGACAGGACTGAAGCTTTCTTT
-	-	TRBJ1-6	14	TRBV15	CATSTNSYNSPLHF	TGTGCCACCAGCACGAACTCATATAATTCACCCCTCCACTTT